The clone carrying this TCR beta chain has a single count. Its target is not known. The entry originates in a study of sequential checkpoint blockade in melanoma. Background on the study: Each arm's sequence ended with maintenance nivolumab. Study conclusions and caveats: In arm A, pretreatment tumor clonality was associated with response.

This CDR3 has 15 amino acids. Looked up from germline, CDR1 is KGHSH and CDR2 is LQKENI. The J segment lost 1 base and the V segment lost 6 bases, leaving 8 bases of the junction unmatched. The treatment is: randomized to nivolumab then ipilimumab (arm A) or the reverse (arm B). TCRdb's table, derived via immunoSEQ multiplex PCR, lists solely in-frame clones and lacks some. The sample records approximately 790 clones, 20% to 30% being singletons. The clonotype originates from a human donor with melanoma. The starting material was tumor tissue (inferred from file names), obtained from a patient given nivolumab and ipilimumab in sequence. The V gene is TRBV18, the J gene TRBJ1-2; 7 bases are a match to TRBD1. The CDR3 here is CASSNTGTVNYGYTF. The CDR3 DNA follows: TGTGCCAGCTCGAACACCGGGACAGTTAACTATGGCTACACCTTC.